This T cell receptor beta chain was obtained from a study of blood T cell repertoires in COVID-19 (dated by TCRdb to about 2020). Regarding the complete study: Samples from collaborators originated in the United States, Italy and Spain and spanned both the acute and convalescent phases of COVID-19. The prospective study material was composed of cDNA or gDNA derived from T cells, B-cell-depleted T cells, or PBMCs. The repertoires were made available in a free public database intended to serve as a resource for research on the immune response to SARS-CoV-2. Nearly every sample came with metadata listing a de-identified subject ID, COVID-19 status, age in years and sex. Samples were obtained from the ongoing ImmuneRACE study (first 160 participants) and from some 1,200 subjects provided by 6 global collaborators. Where available, HLA class I and class II types were obtained from metadata supplied by the sample provider rather than from assay-based typing. The dataset comprised deeply sampled blood TCRbeta repertoires from subjects exposed to, actively infected with, or recovered from COVID-19.

TCRbeta CDR3 regions were amplified from genomic DNA by means of the immunoSEQ Assay, a bias-controlled multiplex PCR. For the original study's pipeline: Nucleated cell counts per sample were estimated from amplification of reference gene primers within the assay. Sequence reads were collapsed and filtered to measure the absolute abundance of every unique TCRbeta CDR3 rearrangement. Productive Simpson clonality was computed per sample as the square root of Simpson's diversity index over productive rearrangements. Sourced from immuneACCESS, this table was stored by TCRdb with only in-frame sequences that have V and J called. A share of the clones is absent; for the studies checked, an unresolved V gene accounts for under half, and the remainder has no known explanation. V, J and clone size are taken as reported in that table, and D and trimming were inferred from the DNA itself. In this sample the table shows 90,000 to 130,000 clones, roughly 80% of which occur a single time. Together, the top ten hold more than 15% of the sample.

The collaborating institutions used their own protocols to collect whole blood in K2EDTA tubes. For TCRbeta analysis, collaborators shipped samples in one of three forms: frozen whole blood, isolated PBMCs, or DNA extracted from either of those sample types. Taking its sample share into account, this clone is medium-sized (0.01 to 0.1%). Its antigen remains unidentified. Base qualities are missing; no much larger clone stands one base away. Points the paper makes about the study in general: How much clinical and demographic metadata was included differed by source and by participant, and the metadata was provided uncurated.

Sequences SGHTA (CDR1) and FQGNSA (CDR2) are obtained from the germline V gene. Counted from cysteine to phenylalanine, this CDR3 has 15 amino acids. Only CDR3 DNA is held: 45 bases, read in frame from base 1. The germline V and J ends show losses of 1 base and 4 bases respectively, and no gene match explains 2 bases of the junction. This sequence was found in an older woman with acute or convalescent COVID-19. The sequenced sample was peripheral blood. In this chain, TRBV7-2 is recombined with TRBJ1-3, with TRBD1 identical over 9 junction bases. The CDR3 sequence is CASSLGGTGGNTIYF. The sequenced DNA: TGTGCCAGCAGCTTAGGGGGGACAGGGGGAAACACCATATATTTT.